This T cell receptor beta chain was captured in a study of cytomegalovirus exposure and HLA in healthy donors. Only in-frame clones appear in the TCRdb table, and some are missing; sequencing was by immunoSEQ multiplex PCR. This repertoire shows tens of thousands of clones, around 85% found once; its top ten account for 3%. This clone has only one observation. This CDR3 comprises 13 residues. CDR1 and CDR2 (germline): MDHEN, SYDVKM. V was cut by 7 bases and J by 7 bases, with 16 bases left in between. This sequence was found in a young man in good health and CMV-seronegative. The rearrangement links TRBV28 to TRBJ1-2; a possible D gene is TRBD1 (6 bases). Source material: PBMCs. The CDR3 nucleotides are TGTGCCAGCAATCCAACAGGGTACTCTGGCTACACCTTC. Protein product: CASNPTGYSGYTF.